The 17 T cell receptor beta chains presented below share a single source sample, sequenced in a study of a mutant IDH1 vaccine in newly diagnosed glioma. Their specific antigens are unknown. As for time point: week 23, last vaccination. Topical imiquimod was applied with each vaccine dose, which held 300 ug of mutant IDH1 20-mer peptide. The assay was immunoSEQ multiplex PCR, and TCRdb's table has in-frame clones only and misses some. Among about 55,000 clones listed, 80% were seen once. Material: PBMCs, obtained from a glioma patient whose treatment included an IDH1 peptide vaccine. The receptors here all came from a man between 40 and 49 years old with glioma.

This clone came up a few times. The chain recombines TRBV25-1 with TRBJ2-2; D not certain. The CDR3 runs to 14 residues. V was clipped by 3 bases and J by 4 bases, with 9 bases between them. The germline CDR1 and CDR2 sequences are MGHDK and SYGVNS. CDR3 sequence (DNA): TGTGCCAGCAGTGACGCTCTAACCACCGGGGAGCTGTTTTTT. This translates into CASSDALTTGELFF.

The chain has TRBV9 and TRBJ2-3; D remains unclear. CDR1 SGDLS and CDR2 YYNGEE come from the germline V gene. This CDR3 is 16 amino acids long. Deletions cut 4 bases from V and 2 bases from J, with 17 bases between. The CDR3 nucleotides read TGTGCCAGCAGCCCAGAGGCCCTCGAACACACAGATACGCAGTATTTT. Protein sequence: CASSPEALEHTDTQYF.

The J gene is TRBJ2-5, the V gene TRBV5-6, with D tentatively TRBD1 or TRBD2 (5 bases each). The V gene lost 0 bases and the J gene lost 5 bases, with 11 bases spanning the gap. The CDR3 length is 14 residues. Germline CDR1 reads SGHDT; CDR2 reads YYEEEE. The DNA of the CDR3 is TGTGCCAGCAGCTTGGAGGTGGGGGAGGAGACCCAGTACTTC. It codes for CASSLEVGEETQYF.

J is TRBJ2-3 and V is TRBV2, with D unresolved. The germline V gene encodes CDR1 SNHLY and CDR2 FYNNEI. The CDR3 has 11 amino acids. Between the trimmed V and J ends, which lost 7 bases and 6 bases, there was a span of 8 bases. The CDR3 sequence: CASTWLDTQYF. Written as DNA, the CDR3 is TGTGCCAGCACGTGGCTGGATACGCAGTATTTT.

By proportion, this clone is medium-sized. The chain has TRBV13 and TRBJ2-7; D gene unclear. CDR3 length equals 14 residues. V lost 5 bases and J 4 bases, leaving 15 bases between the germline ends. CDR1 is PRHDT, CDR2 FYEKMQ, per germline (reference sequence). CDR3 amino acids: CASSPVGGAYEQYF. CDR3 nucleotide sequence: TGTGCCAGCAGCCCCGTAGGCGGTGCTTACGAGCAGTACTTC.

The chain recombines TRBV2 with TRBJ1-6, with a weak D call TRBD1 (5 bases). The ends were cut back, 7 bases at V and 6 bases at J, with 19 bases in the middle. Germline lookup yields CDR1 SNHLY and CDR2 FYNNEI. This CDR3 contains 16 residues. The CDR3 sequence: CASIDPGRGINSPLHF. The CDR3 bases are TGTGCCAGCATTGACCCGGGGAGGGGCATTAATTCACCCCTCCACTTT. Filled out from reference TRBV2 and TRBJ1-6, the complete variable domain reads EPEVTQTPSHQVTQMGQEVILRCVPISNHLYFYWYRQILGQKVEFLVSFYNNEISEKSEIFDDQFSVERPDGSNFTLKIRSTKLEDSAMYFCASIDPGRGINSPLHFGNGTRLTVT.

The chain recombines TRBV10-3 with TRBJ2-5; TRBD2 is a possible D gene (6 bases). The germline V gene encodes CDR1 ENHRY and CDR2 SYGVKD. V lost 4 bases, J lost 1 base, and 7 bases lay in between. CDR3 size: 13 residues. Here the CDR3 DNA reads TGTGCCATCAGTGGGGACTTCCAAGAGACCCAGTACTTC. It codes for CAISGDFQETQYF.

The chain uses TRBV28 and TRBJ1-1; 8 nucleotides line up with TRBD1. The CDR3 is 14 residues long. J gave up 5 bases and V 6 bases, and 8 bases lay outside the gene matches. Germline assignment: CDR1 MDHEN and CDR2 SYDVKM. CDR3 DNA sequence: TGTGCCAGCAGCAATACAGGGGGTAGGACTGAAGCTTTCTTT. Amino acids: CASSNTGGRTEAFF.

This clone showed up just a few times. This chain links TRBV6-6 with TRBJ1-2; D not resolved. The CDR3 is 13 amino acids. Germline values: CDR1 MNHNY, CDR2 SVGAGI (reference sequence). Trimming pared 6 bases from V and 0 bases from J, leaving 8 bases between. Written as DNA, the CDR3 is TGTGCCAGCAGCCGCCGCGCTAACTATGGCTACACCTTC. Translation gives CASSRRANYGYTF.

V usage is TRBV2 and J usage is TRBJ2-7; 8 bases map to TRBD1. V was clipped by 5 bases and J by 2 bases; unmatched bases: 5. This CDR3 has 14 amino acids. The germline V gene encodes CDR1 SNHLY and CDR2 FYNNEI. For the CDR3, the DNA is TGTGCCAGCAGTCCCGGACAGGGCCCCTACGAGCAGTACTTC. Translated: CASSPGQGPYEQYF.

In its sample, this clone was seen once. The chain joins TRBV4-1 to TRBJ2-3; 8 bases are shared with TRBD2. CDR3 length: 17 residues. Germline assignment: CDR1 MGHRA and CDR2 YSYEKL. V shed 5 bases, J shed 2 bases, and the junction held 12 bases outside the gene matches. The CDR3, as DNA: TGCGCCAGCAGCGGTCCCAAAGCGGGGGCCTACACAGATACGCAGTATTTT. It yields the protein CASSGPKAGAYTDTQYF.

This rearrangement joins TRBV2 to TRBJ2-7, with D maybe TRBD2 (5 bases). From germline, CDR1 is SNHLY and CDR2 FYNNEI. The CDR3 spans 14 residues. The ends were cut back, 3 bases at V and 6 bases at J, with 15 bases in the middle. The CDR3 DNA reads as TGTGCCAGCAGTGAGGAGCGGCCCCCCGGCGAGCAGTACTTC. Protein: CASSEERPPGEQYF.

The chain combines TRBV5-6 with TRBJ2-7, with D unclear. Trimming pared 4 bases from V and 3 bases from J, leaving 14 bases between. The germline V gene has CDR1 SGHDT and CDR2 YYEEEE. The CDR3 sequence is 14 residues long. The CDR3 sequence: CASSEQGLSYEQYF. CDR3 sequence (DNA): TGTGCCAGCAGCGAACAAGGTTTGAGCTACGAGCAGTACTTC.

This chain joins TRBV4-1 and TRBJ2-2; D possibly corresponds to TRBD1 (6 bases). Germline V gives CDR1 MGHRA, CDR2 YSYEKL. The CDR3 is 13 residues long. Trimming left V 2 bases short and J 7 bases short, with 8 bases between. CDR3 amino acids: CASSQTGFGELFF. The CDR3 DNA reads TGCGCCAGCAGCCAAACAGGGTTCGGGGAGCTGTTTTTT.

The chain uses TRBV9 and TRBJ2-7; TRBD1 is a possible D gene (5 bases). The length of the CDR3 is 14 residues. The germline V and J ends were trimmed by 0 bases and 4 bases, with 11 bases remaining between them. In germline, CDR1 is SGDLS, CDR2 YYNGEE. Here the CDR3 DNA reads TGTGCCAGCAGCGTAGCCAGGGTTACTTACGAGCAGTACTTC. It codes for CASSVARVTYEQYF.

The chain recombines TRBV27 with TRBJ2-1, with TRBD2 matching over 7 bases. CDR3 length: 16 amino acids. Losses at the gene ends were 6 bases for V and 0 bases for J; bases not matched to a gene: 8. From germline, CDR1 is MNHEY and CDR2 SMNVEV (reference sequence). The CDR3 sequence: CASSSWGGSSYNEQFF. The DNA of the CDR3 is TGTGCCAGCAGCTCCTGGGGGGGGAGCTCCTACAATGAGCAGTTCTTC.

CDR3: CASSAGRSHIQYF. The CDR3 DNA sequence: TGTGCCAGTAGTGCCGGACGGTCACACATTCAGTACTTC. J is TRBJ2-4 and V is TRBV19, with D uncertain. Germline assignment: CDR1 LNHDA and CDR2 SQIVND (reference sequence). The CDR3 sequence is 13 residues long. V lost 5 bases, J lost 8 bases, and 13 bases lay in between. The full variable domain, completed using reference TRBV19 and TRBJ2-4, is DGGITQSPKYLFRKEGQNVTLSCEQNLNHDAMYWYRQDPGQGLRLIYYSQIVNDFQKGDIAEGYSVSREKKESFPLTVTSAQKNPTAFYLCASSAGRSHIQYFGAGTRLSVL.